These 14 T cell receptor beta chains originate from one sample sequenced in a study of blood T cells in healthy people across ages. Combining a sample-barcoded 5' primer with a J-beta primer mix, a second PCR ran for about 6 to 11 cycles. A single record per CDR3 protein comes from TCRdb applying MiXCR to the 5' RACE reads. The profile covers around 780,000 distinct CDR3 sequences, with more than 55% appearing a single time and roughly 26% taken by the ten largest. The sample was blood. Receptor source: a man in his forties or fifties in good health.

Remarks on this clonotype: Just one base apart from a much larger clone, this may be a read error. The chain joins TRBV6-1 to TRBJ2-1; 9 bases match TRBD1. The closer fit of TRBJ2-7 to the DNA end suggests the J call may be wrong. Germline CDR1 reads MNHNS; CDR2 reads SASEGT. This CDR3 has 15 amino acids. For the CDR3, the DNA is TGTGCCAGTTTGATAGGGACAGGGTTTAACAATGAGCAGTACTTC. It is translated as CASLIGTGFNNEQYF.

The chain employs TRBV28 and TRBJ2-7; D is perhaps TRBD1 (5 bases). The tail of the sequence fits TRBJ2-5 better, so the J call may be wrong. CDR3 length: 16 amino acids. CDR1 and CDR2 from the germline V gene are MDHEN and SYDVKM. The CDR3 protein is CASSFGQGFFKETQYF. CDR3 DNA sequence: TGTGCCAGCAGTTTCGGGCAGGGATTTTTTAAGGAGACCCAGTACTTC.

J is TRBJ2-1 and V is TRBV20-1, with D uncertain. This CDR3 is built from 14 residues. In germline, CDR1 is DFQATT, CDR2 SNEGSKA (reference sequence). Trimming pared 0 bases from V and 3 bases from J, leaving 9 bases between. The CDR3 nucleotides are TGCAGTGCTAGAGATCCAGAGAACTACAATGAGCAGTTCTTC. As protein: CSARDPENYNEQFF.

This chain joins TRBV30 and TRBJ2-1, with 7 nucleotides matching TRBD1. After removal of 8 bases from V and 7 bases from J, the junction contained 14 bases not matched to a gene. CDR3 length: 14 residues. Germline values: CDR1 GTSNPN, CDR2 SVGIG (reference sequence). The CDR3 DNA reads TGTGCCGCAACCGACAGGGTTGGGGTTAATGAGCAGTTCTTC. This translates into CAATDRVGVNEQFF.

CDR3 DNA sequence: TGTGCCAGCAGCCAGGGACCTGATGTTCCCGGGGAGCTGTTTTTT. Translation: CASSQGPDVPGELFF. V and J are TRBV6-5 and TRBJ2-2, with D perhaps given as TRBD1 or TRBD2 (5 bases each). The length of the CDR3 is 15 residues. Trimming took 6 bases from V and 6 from J, leaving 17 bases between them. Germline V CDR1 and CDR2: MNHEY, SVGAGI.

V is TRBV20-1 and J is TRBJ2-5; no reliable D call. The end of the DNA fits TRBJ2-7 better, so the J call may be wrong. This CDR3 is built from 16 residues. CDR1 is DFQATT and CDR2 is SNEGSKA in the germline V gene (reference sequence). CDR3 nucleotides: TGCAGTGCTAGGGACCCTGGCGCGAGGACCGGATACGAGCAGTACTTC. Its translation is CSARDPGARTGYEQYF.

In this sample, this clonotype turned up a few times. V and J are TRBV29-1 and TRBJ2-3; D unresolved. From germline, CDR1 is SQVTM and CDR2 ANQGSEA. The V end lost 2 bases, the J end lost 1 base, and 4 bases lay between the germline ends. The CDR3 sequence is 12 residues long. The CDR3 region is CSVEKGTDTQYF. CDR3 coding DNA: TGCAGCGTTGAAAAGGGCACAGATACGCAGTATTTT.

The CDR3 sequence: CASTHLPGGSSTDTQYF. In DNA form, the CDR3 reads TGTGCCAGCACCCACCTTCCGGGGGGCTCGAGCACAGATACGCAGTATTTT. This chain joins TRBV7-8 and TRBJ2-3, with D possibly TRBD2 on 7 matching bases. Germline CDR1 is SGHVS and CDR2 is FQNEAQ. The CDR3 contains 17 residues. V was cut by 7 bases and J by 0 bases, with 20 bases left in between.

V is TRBV29-1 and J is TRBJ1-2, with a weak D call TRBD1 (5 bases). Between the trimmed V and J ends, which lost 4 bases and 6 bases, there was a span of 12 bases. From germline, CDR1 is SQVTM and CDR2 ANQGSEA. The CDR3 has 12 residues. CDR3 coding DNA: TGCAGCGTTGCCGACAGACCCAATGGCTACACCTTC. It codes for CSVADRPNGYTF. Combining the CDR3 with reference TRBV29-1 and TRBJ1-2 gives the whole variable domain SAVISQKPSRDICQRGTSLTIQCQVDSQVTMMFWYRQQPGQSLTLIATANQGSEATYESGFVIDKFPISRPNLTFSTLTVSNMSPEDSSIYLCSVADRPNGYTFGSGTRLTVV.

This chain joins TRBV20-1 and TRBJ2-1; tentative D call: TRBD1 (6 bases). The CDR3 loop spans 15 amino acids. Germline V CDR1 and CDR2: DFQATT, SNEGSKA (reference sequence). Trimming pared 3 bases from V and 4 bases from J, leaving 16 bases between. The CDR3 reads CSARTSTGYYNEQFF. CDR3 in DNA: TGCAGTGCTAGGACCTCAACAGGGTATTACAATGAGCAGTTCTTC.

The chain combines TRBV7-9 with TRBJ1-2; D may be TRBD1 (5 bases). The CDR3 spans 15 residues. The V gene's germline CDR1 is SEHNR and CDR2 FQNEAQ (reference sequence). V shed 5 bases and J shed 2 bases, with 15 bases lying between them. The CDR3 sequence is CASSPLPTENYGYTF. As DNA, the CDR3 is TGTGCCAGCAGCCCCCTCCCGACAGAGAACTATGGCTACACCTTC. Together with reference TRBV7-9 and TRBJ1-2, the CDR3 gives the full variable domain: DTGVSQNPRHKITKRGQNVTFRCDPISEHNRLYWYRQTLGQGPEFLTYFQNEAQLEKSRLLSDRFSAERPKGSFSTLEIQRTEQGDSAMYLCASSPLPTENYGYTFGSGTRLTVV.

The V and J genes are TRBV28 and TRBJ2-3; TRBD1 matches 11 bases. The ends lost 6 bases at V and 4 bases at J; junction bases unmatched: 6. Germline assignment: CDR1 MDHEN and CDR2 SYDVKM. The CDR3 consists of 15 residues. CDR3 DNA sequence: TGTGCCAGCAGCTCGGGACAGGGGGACGCAGATACGCAGTATTTT. Its translation: CASSSGQGDADTQYF. Full variable domain (missing parts from reference TRBV28 and TRBJ2-3): DVKVTQSSRYLVKRTGEKVFLECVQDMDHENMFWYRQDPGLGLRLIYFSYDVKMKEKGDIPEGYSVSREKKERFSLILESASTNQTSMYLCASSSGQGDADTQYFGPGTRLTVL.

The chain uses TRBV28 and TRBJ1-5; 9 bases are a match to TRBD1. The trim removed 4 bases at V and 5 bases at J, leaving 6 bases unmatched. CDR1 MDHEN and CDR2 SYDVKM come from the germline V gene. The CDR3 sequence is 15 residues long. The CDR3, as DNA: TGTGCCAGCAGTTCCCGGGACAGGGCGCATCAGCCCCAGCATTTT. Translated, it gives CASSSRDRAHQPQHF.

The chain is built from TRBV10-3 and TRBJ2-7; a weak D match, TRBD1 (6 bases). V lost 0 bases and J lost 1, with 13 bases in between. Germline CDR1 and CDR2: ENHRY and SYGVKD. There are 16 residues in the CDR3. This CDR3 is CAISESKTGPSYEQYF. For the CDR3, the DNA is TGTGCCATCAGTGAGTCGAAGACAGGCCCTTCCTACGAGCAGTACTTC.